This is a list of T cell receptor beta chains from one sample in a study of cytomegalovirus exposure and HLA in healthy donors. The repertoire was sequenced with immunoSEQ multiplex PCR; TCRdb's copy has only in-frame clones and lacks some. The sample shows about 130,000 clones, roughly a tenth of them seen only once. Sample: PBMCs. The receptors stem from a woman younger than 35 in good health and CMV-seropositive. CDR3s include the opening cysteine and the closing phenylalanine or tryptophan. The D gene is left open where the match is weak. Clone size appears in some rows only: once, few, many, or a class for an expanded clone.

TGTGCCAGCAGTTTACGGGGACAGGTCGGCTACACCTTC	CASSLRGQVGYTF	TRBJ1-2	TRBV28	TRBD1	few
TGTGCCAGCAGCTTGACGGTCTCTGGAAACACCATATATTTT	CASSLTVSGNTIYF	TRBJ1-3	TRBV5-6	.	.
TGCAGCGTTGGCGGGAACAGGGGGCTCGAGCAGTACTTC	CSVGGNRGLEQYF	TRBJ2-7	TRBV29-1	TRBD1	few
TGTGCCAGCAGGTCCGGGACAAATAGCAATCAGCCCCAGCATTTT	CASRSGTNSNQPQHF	TRBJ1-5	TRBV5-8	.	.
TGTGCCAGCAGGGGACAGGGGGCCTATGGCTACACCTTC	CASRGQGAYGYTF	TRBJ1-2	TRBV27	TRBD1	few
TGTGCCAGCAGTGATGGGTGGGTTGGGGGCGGGTCTGAAGCTTTCTTT	CASSDGWVGGGSEAFF	TRBJ1-1	TRBV6-1	.	few
TGTGCCAGCAGCTTAACGGGACTAGCGGGAGTAGGTACGCAGTATTTT	CASSLTGLAGVGTQYF	TRBJ2-3	TRBV7-3	TRBD2	.
TGTGCCAGCTTCGGGAGACCCTTCGGCAATGAGCAGTTCTTC	CASFGRPFGNEQFF	TRBJ2-1	TRBV6-5	.	few
TGTGCCAGCAGCTTACAGGGCCGATGGGGGCCCATTGGCGAGCAGTACTTC	CASSLQGRWGPIGEQYF	TRBJ2-7	TRBV13	.	once
TGCGCCAGCAGCCACCCTCCGAGCGGGAGCGGGGTCACCGGGGAGCTGTTTTTT	CASSHPPSGSGVTGELFF	TRBJ2-2	TRBV4-1	TRBD2	few
TGTGCCAGCAGCGCCCAGGAGGGGTTCGAATCGTACTTC	CASSAQEGFESYF	TRBJ2-4	TRBV7-6	.	.
TGTGCCAGCAGTTTGGGGGGGTGGGATCAGCCCCAGCATTTT	CASSLGGWDQPQHF	TRBJ1-5	TRBV27	.	many
TGTGCCAGCAGCGTAGATCAGGGGGCCTCCTACAATGAGCAGTTCTTC	CASSVDQGASYNEQFF	TRBJ2-1	TRBV9	TRBD1	few
TGTGCCACCAGCAGAGGGGGACAGGGAGAGGAAAAACTGTTTTTT	CATSRGGQGEEKLFF	TRBJ1-4	TRBV15	TRBD1	.
TGTGCCAGCAGTTACACAGGGCTCACTGAAGCTTTCTTT	CASSYTGLTEAFF	TRBJ1-1	TRBV6-5	.	.
TGCGCCAGCAGTCACCTCCCCACACTAGCGGGAGGCTACGAGCAGTACTTC	CASSHLPTLAGGYEQYF	TRBJ2-7	TRBV23-1	TRBD2	.
TGTGCCAGCGAGGCACCAGGGACCGGGGAGCTGTTTTTT	CASEAPGTGELFF	TRBJ2-2	TRBV5-4	.	few
TGCAGTGCTAGATATTCAGATACGCAGTATTTT	CSARYSDTQYF	TRBJ2-3	TRBV20-1	.	.
TGTGCCAGCAGTCAAACCTCGGGGGGCCTAACCTACGAGCAGTACTTC	CASSQTSGGLTYEQYF	TRBJ2-7	TRBV28	.	.
TGTGCCAGCTCACCACTGGCAGGGGACACTGAAGCTTTCTTT	CASSPLAGDTEAFF	TRBJ1-1	TRBV18	.	.
TGCAGCGTTGGGCTAGCGGCTGACGAGCAGTACTTC	CSVGLAADEQYF	TRBJ2-7	TRBV29-1	TRBD2	few
TGCGCCAGCAGTGAATGGACACTTAGTGAGCAGTTCTTC	CASSEWTLSEQFF	TRBJ2-1	TRBV10-1	.	.
TGTGCCAGCAGCCATCGGGACTACTACGCCTACGAGCAGTACTTC	CASSHRDYYAYEQYF	TRBJ2-7	TRBV5-4	TRBD2	.
TGTGCCAGCGGGGGGCAGGGGGGCTCCTACGAGCAGTACTTC	CASGGQGGSYEQYF	TRBJ2-7	TRBV28	.	few
TGTGCCAGCAGTGAACGGGACACCGCCTACGAGCAGTACTTC	CASSERDTAYEQYF	TRBJ2-7	TRBV6-1	.	.
TGCAGCGCCTACACAGGGGGCGAGTATGGCTACACCTTC	CSAYTGGEYGYTF	TRBJ1-2	TRBV29-1	TRBD1	few
TGTGCCAGCAGCCAGGGATTAGATGAGCAGTTCTTC	CASSQGLDEQFF	TRBJ2-1	TRBV5-4	.	few
TGTGCCAGCAGCGTATATGGGACAGTAAAACAAGAGACCCAGTACTTC	CASSVYGTVKQETQYF	TRBJ2-5	TRBV9	TRBD1	few
TGTGCCAGCAGCTTAGAGGGACTAGCAGTCAATGAGCAGTTCTTC	CASSLEGLAVNEQFF	TRBJ2-1	TRBV7-9	TRBD2	few
TGTGCCAGCAGCTCCCGACTAGCGGACCTACGCCCCAATGAGCAGTTCTTC	CASSSRLADLRPNEQFF	TRBJ2-1	TRBV11-3	TRBD2	.
TGTGCCAGCAGTTACTCCGAAGGGGTTCAGCCCCAGCATTTT	CASSYSEGVQPQHF	TRBJ1-5	TRBV6-6	.	few
TGTGCCAGCAGCCCCGAAGGCTCCTACGAGAGGGAGACCCAGTACTTC	CASSPEGSYERETQYF	TRBJ2-5	TRBV11-3	.	.
TGCAGTGTAGGGGCCGGGGAGCTGTTTTTT	CSVGAGELFF	TRBJ2-2	TRBV20-1	.	few
TGTGCCAGCAGTTTACTAGCGGGACCCCTCCAAGAGACCCAGTACTTC	CASSLLAGPLQETQYF	TRBJ2-5	TRBV27	TRBD2	.
TGTGCCAGCAGTTCCTTACTAGCGGACCAAGAGACCCAGTACTTC	CASSSLLADQETQYF	TRBJ2-5	TRBV11-3	TRBD2	few
TGTGCCAGCAGTCCCCAGCGGGGGGGCCTCTCCTACGAGCAGTACTTC	CASSPQRGGLSYEQYF	TRBJ2-7	TRBV28	TRBD2	.
TGCAGCGGGACAGGGAGCGGGGAAGGAGCTTTCTTT	CSGTGSGEGAFF	TRBJ1-1	TRBV29-1	TRBD1	few
TGTGCCAGCAGCTTGATATTCTCCTACGAGCAGTACTTC	CASSLIFSYEQYF	TRBJ2-7	TRBV5-6	.	few
TGTGCCAGCAGCTTCTCACCGACAGGGCTGGCCGAGACCCAGTACTTC	CASSFSPTGLAETQYF	TRBJ2-5	TRBV7-3	TRBD1	.
TGTGCCACCAGCCGAACGGCCCTTTCGGGACTAGTTGACACCGGGGAGCTGTTTTTT	CATSRTALSGLVDTGELFF	TRBJ2-2	TRBV15	TRBD2	few
TGTGCCAGCAGTCCAACGGAGGGTCCCACCGGGGAGCTGTTTTTT	CASSPTEGPTGELFF	TRBJ2-2	TRBV6-4	.	.